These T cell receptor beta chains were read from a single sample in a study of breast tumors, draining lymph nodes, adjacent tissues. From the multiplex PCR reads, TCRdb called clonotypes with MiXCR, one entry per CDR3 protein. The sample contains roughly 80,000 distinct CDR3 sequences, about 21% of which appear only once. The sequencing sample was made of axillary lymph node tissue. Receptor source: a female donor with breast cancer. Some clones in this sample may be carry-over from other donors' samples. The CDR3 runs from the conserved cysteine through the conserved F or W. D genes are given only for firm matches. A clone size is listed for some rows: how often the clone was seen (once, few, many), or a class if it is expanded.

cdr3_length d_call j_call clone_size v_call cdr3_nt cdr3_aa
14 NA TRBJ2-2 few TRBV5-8 TGTGCCAGCAGCTTGGGTAGAGCTACCGGGGAGCTGTTTTTT CASSLGRATGELFF
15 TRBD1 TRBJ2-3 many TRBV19 TGTGCCAGTAGCGGGACAGGGGCCGGGTCAGATACGCAGTATTTT CASSGTGAGSDTQYF
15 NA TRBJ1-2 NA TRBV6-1 TGTGCCAGCAGTGATAACAGGATAATGGGCTATGGCTACACCTTC CASSDNRIMGYGYTF
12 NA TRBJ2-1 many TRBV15 TGTGCCACCAGGGCCGTGGGGGATGAGCAGTTCTTC CATRAVGDEQFF
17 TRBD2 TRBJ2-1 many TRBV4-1 TGCGCCAGCAGCCGCGCAGGACTAGCGGTCTCCTACAATGAGCAGTTCTTC CASSRAGLAVSYNEQFF
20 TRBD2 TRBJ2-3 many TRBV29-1 TGCAGCGTTGAGGGACTCTTAAACCAGCGGGAGGGCAGAGTTCGGGATACGCAGTATTTT CSVEGLLNQREGRVRDTQYF
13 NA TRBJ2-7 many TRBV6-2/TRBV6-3 TGTGCCAGCAGCGGGACGTCGCCCTACGAGCAGTACTTC CASSGTSPYEQYF
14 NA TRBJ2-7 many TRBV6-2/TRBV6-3 TGTGCCAGCAGTTACAACACCTATCCCTACGAGCAGTACTTC CASSYNTYPYEQYF
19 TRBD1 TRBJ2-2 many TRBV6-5 TGTGCCAGCACTTCCCCCAGGGGGCTCGGCGGGGTACCCACCGGGGAGCTGTTTTTT CASTSPRGLGGVPTGELFF
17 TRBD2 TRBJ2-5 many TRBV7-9 TGTGCCAGCAGCCCGAGGGGGGGGCTAGCGGGAGCAGAGACCCAGTACTTC CASSPRGGLAGAETQYF
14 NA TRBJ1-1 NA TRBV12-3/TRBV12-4 TGTGCCAGCAAGGTGGCAGGGTGGAACACTGAAGCTTTCTTT CASKVAGWNTEAFF
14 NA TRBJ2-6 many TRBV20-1 TGCAGTGCTAGAGATTCTACTGGGGCCAACGTCCTGACTTTC CSARDSTGANVLTF
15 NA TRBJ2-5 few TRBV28 TGTGCCAGCATCCAGGAGGGGAGCAACCAAGAGACCCAGTACTTC CASIQEGSNQETQYF
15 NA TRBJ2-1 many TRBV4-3 TGCGCCAGCAGCCAGGGTGGGGGTTCCTACAATGAGCAGTTCTTC CASSQGGGSYNEQFF
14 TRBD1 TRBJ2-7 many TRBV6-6 TGTGCCAGCAGGCGGGACAGGGGCCTCGCCGAGCAGTACTTC CASRRDRGLAEQYF
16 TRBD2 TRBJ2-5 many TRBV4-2 TGTGCCAGCAGCCAAGGGGGACTAGCGGGTTCTGAGACCCAGTACTTC CASSQGGLAGSETQYF
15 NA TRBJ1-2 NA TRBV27 TGTGCCAGCAGTTTACGGGACGTCGGTTTCTATGGCTACACCTTC CASSLRDVGFYGYTF
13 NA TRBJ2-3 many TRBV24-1 TGTGCCACCAGTCTCCCTTTCACAGATACGCAGTATTTT CATSLPFTDTQYF
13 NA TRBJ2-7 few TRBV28 TGTGCCAGCAGTTACGACTACTCCAAGGAGCAGTACTTC CASSYDYSKEQYF
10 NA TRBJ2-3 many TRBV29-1 TGCAGCGGGGGCCCCGATACGCAGTATTTT CSGGPDTQYF
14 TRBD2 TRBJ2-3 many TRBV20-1 TGCAGTGCCAGTCAGACTAGCGGGGGGGATACGCAGTATTTT CSASQTSGGDTQYF
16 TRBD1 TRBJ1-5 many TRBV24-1 TGTGCCACCAGTGAAGCGACAGGGGCGAGCAATCAGCCCCAGCATTTT CATSEATGASNQPQHF
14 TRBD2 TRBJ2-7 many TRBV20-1 TGCAGTGCTATAAGGACTAGCGGGATTTACGAGCAGTACTTC CSAIRTSGIYEQYF
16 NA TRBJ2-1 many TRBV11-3 TGTGCCAGCAGCTTAAGGCGGCGGAGGGAGTGGTATGAGCAGTTCTTC CASSLRRRREWYEQFF
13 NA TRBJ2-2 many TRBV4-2 TGTGCCAGCAGCCAAGACGTGGCCGGGGAGCTGTTTTTT CASSQDVAGELFF
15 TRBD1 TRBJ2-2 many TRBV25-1 TGTGCCGCCCGCCCTGGGACAGGGTCCACCGGGGAGCTGTTTTTT CAARPGTGSTGELFF
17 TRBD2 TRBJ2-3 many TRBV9 TGTGCCAGCAGCCGTGAGAAGACTAGCAGGGGCACAGATACGCAGTATTTT CASSREKTSRGTDTQYF
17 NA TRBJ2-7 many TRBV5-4 TGTGCCAGCAGCCGGGGACAAGGGGTCCTAAACTCCTACGAGCAGTACTTC CASSRGQGVLNSYEQYF
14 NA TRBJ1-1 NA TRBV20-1 TGCAGTGCTAGAGTGCCCAGGGGATCCGCTGAAGCTTTCTTT CSARVPRGSAEAFF
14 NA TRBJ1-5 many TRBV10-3 TGTGCCATCAGGGCGGGGGGAGACAATCAGCCCCAGCATTTT CAIRAGGDNQPQHF
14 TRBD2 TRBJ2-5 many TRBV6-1 TGTGCCAGCAGTGGCGGTAGCGGGCAAGAGACCCAGTACTTC CASSGGSGQETQYF
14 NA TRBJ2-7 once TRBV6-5 TGTGCCAGCAGAGTCGCAGGCCGTCCTTACGAGCAGTACTTC CASRVAGRPYEQYF
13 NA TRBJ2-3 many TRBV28 TGTGCCAGCAGTTTTTTCAACACAGATACGCAGTATTTT CASSFFNTDTQYF
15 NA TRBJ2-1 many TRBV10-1 TGCGCCAGCAGTGAGTCGGGCGGAGGGCCGGGGGAGCAGTTCTTC CASSESGGGPGEQFF
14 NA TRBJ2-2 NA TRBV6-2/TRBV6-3 TGTGCCGGGCGCGGCGGGATGAACACCGGGGAGCTGTTTTTT CAGRGGMNTGELFF
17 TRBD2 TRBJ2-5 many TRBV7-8 TGTGCCAGCAGCTTAGTTTCTGCGGGAGGGCCGGCGGGGACCCAGTACTTC CASSLVSAGGPAGTQYF
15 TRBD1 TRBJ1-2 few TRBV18 TGTGCCAGCCGGGAGGGACAGGGTCCCAACTATGGCTACACCTTC CASREGQGPNYGYTF
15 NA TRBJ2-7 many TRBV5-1 TGCGCCAGCAGCTTAGGGACGGGACTTTCCTACGAGCAGTACTTC CASSLGTGLSYEQYF
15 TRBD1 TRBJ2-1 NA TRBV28 TGTGCCAGCAGTGTCACCGGGACAGCCTACAATGAGCAGTTCTTC CASSVTGTAYNEQFF
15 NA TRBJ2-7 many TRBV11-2 TGTGCCAGCAGCTTAGATCGACGACTGGGGGGCGAGCAGTACTTC CASSLDRRLGGEQYF
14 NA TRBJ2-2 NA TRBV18 TGTGCCAGCTCACCATGGGTTGAAAACGGGGAGCTGTTTTTT CASSPWVENGELFF
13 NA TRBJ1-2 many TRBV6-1 TGTGCCAGCAGTGAAGTGGGATCCTATGGCTACACCTTC CASSEVGSYGYTF
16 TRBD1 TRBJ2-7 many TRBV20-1 TGCAGTGCTAGAGATCTCGACAGGGGCCTCTCCTACGAGCAGTACTTC CSARDLDRGLSYEQYF
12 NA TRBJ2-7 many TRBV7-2 TGTGCCAGCAGCTTTACCCGGAGCGGGCAGTACTTC CASSFTRSGQYF
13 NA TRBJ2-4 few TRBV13 TGTGCCAGCAGCTTAGGCCGTTATGACATTCAGTACTTC CASSLGRYDIQYF
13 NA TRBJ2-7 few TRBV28 TGTGCCAGCATTAGCGGAGTATCCTACGAGCAGTACTTC CASISGVSYEQYF
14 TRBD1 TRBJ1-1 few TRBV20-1 TGCAGTGCTAGTGGGCAGGGGGCATTAACCGAAGCTTTCTTT CSASGQGALTEAFF
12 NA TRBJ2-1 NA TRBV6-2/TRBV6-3 TGTGCCAGCAGCCCCGACAACAATGAGCAGTTCTTC CASSPDNNEQFF
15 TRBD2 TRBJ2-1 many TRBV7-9 TGTGCCAGCAGCCCTACGGGAGGCCCCTACAATGAGCAGTTCTTC CASSPTGGPYNEQFF
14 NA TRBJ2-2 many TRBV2 TGTGCCAGCAAAGCTAGCGAGAACACCGGGGAGCTGTTTTTT CASKASENTGELFF
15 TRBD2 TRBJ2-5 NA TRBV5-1 TGCGCCAGCAGTGTAGCGGGAGGGCTCGGAGAGACCCAGTACTTC CASSVAGGLGETQYF
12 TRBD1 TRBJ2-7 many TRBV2 TGTGCCAGCAAGGCAGGGGGCGTAGGGCAGTACTTC CASKAGGVGQYF
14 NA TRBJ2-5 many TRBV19 TGTGCCAGTAGTATAGTTAGCGACCAAGAGACCCAGTACTTC CASSIVSDQETQYF
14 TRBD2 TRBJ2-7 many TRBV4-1 TGCGCCAGCAGTCCCGGACTAGCGGGAGACGAGCAGTACTTC CASSPGLAGDEQYF
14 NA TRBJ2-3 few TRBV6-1 TGTGCCAGCACGCGTGTCTTTAGCACAGATACGCAGTATTTT CASTRVFSTDTQYF